This TCR beta chain was sequenced in a study of T cells in Graves' hyperthyroidism and ophthalmopathy. Lactation, pregnancy, other autoimmune disease or uncontrolled infection led to exclusion of patients. Sampled blood dates from first hyperthyroidism diagnosis, and it precedes any ophthalmopathy symptoms. The CDR3 regions of TCR beta were amplified from RNA transcripts. HTBI primers drove first-round RT-PCR of the TCR CDR3. TCRdb re-derived calls from the multiplex PCR reads in MiXCR, one entry per CDR3 protein. Of approximately 600,000 distinct CDR3 sequences listed, roughly 13% are singletons. This clonotype was seen ten or more times. This TCR was recovered from a woman in her 30s with Graves' hyperthyroidism that later progressed to Graves' ophthalmopathy. Input material: blood.

The CDR3 loop reads CASSLEGQYSYGYTF. In nucleotides, the CDR3 is TGTGCCAGCAGCTTGGAGGGACAGTACAGCTATGGCTACACCTTC. This chain connects TRBV5-5 to TRBJ1-2; 7 positions match TRBD1. The germline V gene encodes CDR1 SGHKS and CDR2 YYEKEE (reference sequence). V shed 0 bases and J 4 bases; nucleotides not matched to a gene: 6. CDR3 length: 15 residues.